This T cell receptor beta chain came from a study of response to subunit inactivated influenza vaccine. TCRdb redid the calling of the RT-PCR reads with MiXCR, one entry per CDR3 protein. Of 590,000 or so distinct CDR3 sequences listed, less than 15% are singletons. The specimen was PBMCs from blood, collected roughly 2 weeks before vaccination. The sequence came from a man aged 45-60 years who received an inactivated influenza vaccine.

The CDR3 bases are TGTGCCACCAGTGATGGCTGGCAAGAGACCCAGTACTTC. It yields the protein CATSDGWQETQYF. The gene calls are TRBV24-1 and TRBJ2-5; D ambiguous. CDR1 KGHDR and CDR2 SFDVKD come from the germline V gene. The V end lost 3 bases, the J end lost 2 bases, and 6 bases lay between the germline ends. This CDR3 has 13 amino acids.